The next 20 T cell receptor beta chains were all read from a single sample in a study of OX40 agonist ivuxolimab in advanced cancers. TCRdb's table, derived via immunoSEQ multiplex PCR, lists solely in-frame clones and lacks some. This table holds about 73,000 clones, over 75% found once. The specimen comprised CD4+ or CD8+ T cells sorted from blood, sampled in a trial of the OX40 agonist ivuxolimab. The receptors were gathered from an adult with an advanced solid tumor such as melanoma, head and neck, liver or kidney cancer.

This chain links TRBV7-3 with TRBJ2-1, with TRBD2 matching 9 bases. The ends lost 1 base at V and 7 bases at J; junction bases unmatched: 8. Germline CDR1 reads SGHTA; CDR2 reads FQGTGA. The CDR3 extends over 16 amino acids. CDR3 sequence reads: CASSLRSSGSSNEQFF. In DNA, the CDR3 is TGTGCCAGCAGCTTAAGAAGTAGCGGGAGTTCGAATGAGCAGTTCTTC.

This chain connects TRBV18 to TRBJ2-3; 9 nucleotides align to TRBD2. In germline, CDR1 is KGHSH, CDR2 LQKENI. This CDR3 spans 15 amino acids. V shed 8 bases, J shed 2 bases, and the junction held 8 bases outside the gene matches. CDR3 in amino acids: CASRSGSVHTDTQYF. The CDR3 nucleotides read TGTGCCAGCCGTAGCGGGAGTGTCCACACAGATACGCAGTATTTT.

This clone was observed once. The rearrangement links TRBV28 to TRBJ2-7; 8 bases align to TRBD1. Trimming at V came to 3 bases and at J to 8 bases, leaving 9 bases not matched to a gene. CDR1 MDHEN and CDR2 SYDVKM come from the germline V gene. This CDR3 spans 14 amino acids. CDR3 sequence reads: CASSLGGQVSQQYF. CDR3 nucleotides: TGTGCCAGCAGTTTGGGGGGACAGGTCTCTCAGCAGTACTTC.

The chain uses TRBV6-1 and TRBJ1-1, with D possibly TRBD1 on 5 matching bases. CDR3 length: 15 residues. Looked up from germline, CDR1 is MNHNS and CDR2 is SASEGT. V gave up 7 bases and J gave up 11 bases, with 26 bases separating them. CDR3 sequence: CASIKTVQAEGVAFF. The CDR3 DNA reads as TGTGCCAGCATCAAAACTGTACAGGCGGAAGGTGTGGCTTTCTTT.

This rearrangement joins TRBV7-8 to TRBJ2-1; 9 positions match TRBD2. This CDR3 comprises 18 residues. Losses at the gene ends were 1 base for V and 9 bases for J; bases not matched to a gene: 16. From germline, CDR1 is SGHVS and CDR2 FQNEAQ. Here the CDR3 reads CASSLVAGGPPAVGEQFF. The CDR3 DNA reads TGTGCCAGCAGCTTAGTTGCGGGAGGGCCCCCGGCGGTTGGTGAGCAGTTCTTC.

The chain combines TRBV28 with TRBJ1-5; weak D call: TRBD1 (6 bases). This CDR3 has 15 residues. Trimming cost V 6 bases and J 3 bases, with 15 bases left between them. Germline lookup yields CDR1 MDHEN and CDR2 SYDVKM. The CDR3 loop is CASSGRQANNQPQHF. CDR3 DNA sequence: TGTGCCAGCAGCGGGAGACAGGCCAACAATCAGCCCCAGCATTTT.

The chain is built from TRBV19 and TRBJ2-1, with 8 bases matching TRBD2. V shed 3 bases and J 8 bases; nucleotides not matched to a gene: 6. The germline gives CDR1 LNHDA, CDR2 SQIVND (reference sequence). There are 14 residues in the CDR3. The CDR3 nucleotides read TGTGCCAGTAGTATCGGGACTAGTTTCGATGAGCAGTTCTTC. It is translated as CASSIGTSFDEQFF.

The V gene is TRBV28, the J gene TRBJ2-7; no firm D call. Germline-derived CDR1 and CDR2 are MDHEN and SYDVKM. V lost 4 bases, J lost 0 bases, and 4 bases lay in between. This CDR3 contains 12 residues. CDR3 sequence (DNA): TGTGCCAGCAGTTCGAACTCCTACGAGCAGTACTTC. Protein: CASSSNSYEQYF. The whole variable domain, filled in from reference TRBV28 and TRBJ2-7, reads DVKVTQSSRYLVKRTGEKVFLECVQDMDHENMFWYRQDPGLGLRLIYFSYDVKMKEKGDIPEGYSVSREKKERFSLILESASTNQTSMYLCASSSNSYEQYFGPGTRLTVT.

V gene TRBV4-3 combines with J gene TRBJ2-7; 8 nucleotides match TRBD2. Germline CDR1 is LGHNA and CDR2 is YSLEER. The ends lost 0 bases at V and 6 bases at J; junction bases unmatched: 10. The CDR3 extends over 16 amino acids. CDR3 nucleotide sequence: TGCGCCAGCAGCCAAGATCTGTCGGCGGGGGGCGGCGAGCAGTACTTC. It codes for CASSQDLSAGGGEQYF.

The J gene is TRBJ1-2, the V gene TRBV11-2; 7 bases match TRBD1. V lost 5 bases and J lost 3; bases outside the gene matches: 3. CDR3 length equals 13 residues. The germline V gene encodes CDR1 SGHAT and CDR2 FQNNGV. The CDR3 coding sequence is TGTGCCAGCAGCCCTACAGGGGACTATGGCTACACCTTC. Translating it yields CASSPTGDYGYTF.

This chain joins TRBV7-9 and TRBJ1-1, with 10 bases that match TRBD1. CDR3 length equals 15 residues. The trim removed 4 bases at V and 5 bases at J, leaving 7 bases unmatched. The germline V gene has CDR1 SEHNR and CDR2 FQNEAQ (reference sequence). CDR3 in amino acids: CASSSNDRGRTEAFF. The CDR3 region has the DNA TGTGCCAGCAGCTCAAACGACAGGGGGCGGACTGAAGCTTTCTTT.

The chain joins TRBV28 to TRBJ2-1; 12 bases are a match to TRBD2. Per the germline V gene, CDR1 is MDHEN and CDR2 is SYDVKM. The CDR3 spans 15 residues. J lost 10 bases, V lost 4 bases, and 8 bases had no gene match. The CDR3 DNA sequence: TGTGCCAGCAGTTCCTTACTAGCGGGAGGATTGGAGCAGTTCTTC. It encodes CASSSLLAGGLEQFF.

V is TRBV5-1 and J is TRBJ1-2, with TRBD1 identical over 8 bases. CDR1 and CDR2 from the germline V gene are SGHRS and YFSETQ. This CDR3 has 15 amino acids. V was pared by 5 bases and J by 6 bases, with 12 bases of the junction left unmatched. The CDR3 is CASRSLPSGGDGYTF. The CDR3 bases are TGCGCCAGCAGATCCCTACCCTCAGGGGGCGATGGCTACACCTTC.

This chain links TRBV11-2 with TRBJ2-7; TRBD1 aligns across 7 bases. The CDR3 is made up of 14 amino acids. The germline V gene has CDR1 SGHAT and CDR2 FQNNGV. Trimming at V came to 5 bases and at J to 2 bases, leaving 6 bases not matched to a gene. The CDR3 loop reads CASSARQGPYEQYF. For the CDR3, the DNA is TGTGCCAGCAGCGCCCGACAGGGCCCCTACGAGCAGTACTTC.

This sequence joins TRBV11-3 and TRBJ2-1; D remains unclear. Trimming took 5 bases from V and 5 from J, leaving 4 bases between them. In germline, CDR1 is SGHNT, CDR2 YENEEA. The CDR3 is 11 amino acids. The CDR3 is CASSPDNEQFF. The CDR3, as DNA: TGTGCCAGCAGCCCGGACAATGAGCAGTTCTTC.

The gene calls are TRBV6-5 and TRBJ2-6; D is ambiguous. CDR3 size: 15 residues. Germline V gene lookup returns CDR1 MNHEY and CDR2 SVGAGI. Trimming shortened V by 0 bases and J by 2 bases, and 5 bases separated the two germline ends. In DNA, the CDR3 is TGTGCCAGCAGTTACTCGCCAGCTGGGGCCAACGTCCTGACTTTC. It yields the protein CASSYSPAGANVLTF.

This sequence joins TRBV7-3 and TRBJ2-7, with 8 positions matching TRBD1. Germline V gives CDR1 SGHTA, CDR2 FQGTGA. V shed 5 bases, J shed 7 bases, and the junction held 4 bases outside the gene matches. The length of the CDR3 is 12 residues. CDR3 residues: CASSIQGGEQYF. The CDR3 coding sequence is TGTGCCAGCAGCATACAGGGGGGAGAGCAGTACTTC.

This sequence joins TRBV2 and TRBJ2-7; D is ambiguous. This CDR3 has 10 amino acids. V was cut by 5 bases and J by 4 bases, with 3 bases left in between. CDR1 is SNHLY, CDR2 FYNNEI, per germline. CDR3 in DNA: TGTGCCAGCAGTCATTACGAGCAGTACTTC. Protein sequence: CASSHYEQYF.

On this clone itself: A read error may account for a junction end that differs from germline. The chain is built from TRBV19 and TRBJ2-2; no clear D. The CDR3 is 15 amino acids. Germline lookup yields CDR1 LNHDA and CDR2 SQIVND (reference sequence). The chain's CDR3 is CASSIGYRNTGELFF. In DNA, the CDR3 is TGTGCCAGTAGCATAGGATACCGAAACACCGGGGAGCTGTTTTTT.

The chain employs TRBV18 and TRBJ2-5, with TRBD1 as a possible D gene (5 bases). Germline CDR1 and CDR2: KGHSH and LQKENI. This CDR3 is 14 amino acids long. Trimming removed 3 bases from V and 2 bases from J, with 10 bases in between. The CDR3: CASSPQRGQETQYF. The CDR3 DNA sequence: TGTGCCAGCTCACCTCAAAGGGGTCAAGAGACCCAGTACTTC.